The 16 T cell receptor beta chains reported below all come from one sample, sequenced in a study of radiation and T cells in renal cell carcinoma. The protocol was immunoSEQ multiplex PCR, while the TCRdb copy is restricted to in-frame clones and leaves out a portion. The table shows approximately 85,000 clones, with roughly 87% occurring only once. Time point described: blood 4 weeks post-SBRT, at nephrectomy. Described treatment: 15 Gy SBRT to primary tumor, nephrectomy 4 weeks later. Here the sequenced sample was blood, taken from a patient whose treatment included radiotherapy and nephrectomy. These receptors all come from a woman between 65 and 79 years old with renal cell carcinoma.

The CDR3 here is CASSVGGSPNEKLFF. CDR3 in DNA: TGTGCCAGCAGCGTAGGGGGGTCGCCCAATGAAAAACTGTTTTTT. The rearrangement joins TRBV9 to TRBJ1-4; possibly TRBD1 for D (5 bases). V was shortened by 0 bases and J by 5 bases, with 11 bases between the two germline ends. CDR1 and CDR2 from the germline V gene are SGDLS and YYNGEE. The CDR3 sequence is 15 residues long.

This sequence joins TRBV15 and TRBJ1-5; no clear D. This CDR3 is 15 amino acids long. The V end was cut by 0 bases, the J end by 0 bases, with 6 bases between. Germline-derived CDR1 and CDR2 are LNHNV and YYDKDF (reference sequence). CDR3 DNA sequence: TGTGCCACCAGCAGAGAACAATATAGCAATCAGCCCCAGCATTTT. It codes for CATSREQYSNQPQHF.

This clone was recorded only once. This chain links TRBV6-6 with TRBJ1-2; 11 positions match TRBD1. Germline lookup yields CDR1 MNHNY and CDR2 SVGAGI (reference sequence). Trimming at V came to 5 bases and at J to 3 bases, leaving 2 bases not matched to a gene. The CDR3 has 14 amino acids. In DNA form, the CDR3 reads TGTGCCAGCAGTGAGGGACAGGGGGACTATGGCTACACCTTC. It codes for CASSEGQGDYGYTF.

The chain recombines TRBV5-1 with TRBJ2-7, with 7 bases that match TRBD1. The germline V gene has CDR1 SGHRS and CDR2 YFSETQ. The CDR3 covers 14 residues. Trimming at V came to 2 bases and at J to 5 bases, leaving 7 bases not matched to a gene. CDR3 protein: CASSFWDRGNEQYF. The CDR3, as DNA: TGCGCCAGCAGCTTCTGGGACAGAGGCAACGAGCAGTACTTC. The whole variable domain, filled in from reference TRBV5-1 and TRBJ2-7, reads KAGVTQTPRYLIKTRGQQVTLSCSPISGHRSVSWYQQTPGQGLQFLFEYFSETQRNKGNFPGRFSGRQFSNSRSEMNVSTLELGDSALYLCASSFWDRGNEQYFGPGTRLTVT.

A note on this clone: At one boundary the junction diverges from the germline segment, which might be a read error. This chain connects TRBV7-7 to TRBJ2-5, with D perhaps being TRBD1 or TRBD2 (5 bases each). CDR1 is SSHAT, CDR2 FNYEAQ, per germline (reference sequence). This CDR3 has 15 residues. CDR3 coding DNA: TGTGCTAGCAGCGAGGGACCGGTCGGGCAAGAGACCCAGTACTTC. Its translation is CASSEGPVGQETQYF.

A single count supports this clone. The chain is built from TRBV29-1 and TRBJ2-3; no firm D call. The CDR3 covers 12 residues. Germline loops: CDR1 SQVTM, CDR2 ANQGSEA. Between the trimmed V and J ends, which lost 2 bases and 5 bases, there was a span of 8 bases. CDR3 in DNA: TGCAGCGTTGAACTAGTCGGAGATACGCAGTATTTT. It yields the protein CSVELVGDTQYF.

CDR3 sequence: CASSLARRDTYEQYF. In nucleotides, the CDR3 is TGCGCCAGCAGCTTGGCTCGCAGGGACACCTACGAGCAGTACTTC. The V call is TRBV5-1, the J call TRBJ2-7; possible D gene TRBD1, 6 bases. V was clipped by 0 bases and J by 2 bases, with 12 bases between them. CDR1 SGHRS and CDR2 YFSETQ come from the germline V gene. This CDR3 is built from 15 residues.

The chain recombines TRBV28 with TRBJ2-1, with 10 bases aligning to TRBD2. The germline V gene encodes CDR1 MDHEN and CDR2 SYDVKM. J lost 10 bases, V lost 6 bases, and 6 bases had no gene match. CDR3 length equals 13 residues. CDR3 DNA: TGTGCCAGCAGATTACTGGGACTAGCGGAGCAGTTCTTC. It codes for CASRLLGLAEQFF.

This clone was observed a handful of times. CDR3: CASSTKGQGPYEQYF. CDR3 DNA sequence: TGTGCCAGCAGCACTAAAGGACAGGGTCCGTACGAGCAGTACTTC. The rearrangement joins TRBV7-8 to TRBJ2-7; TRBD1 matches at 8 bases. The V gene's germline CDR1 is SGHVS and CDR2 FQNEAQ. The J segment lost 4 bases and the V segment lost 5 bases, leaving 10 bases of the junction unmatched. CDR3 size: 15 residues.

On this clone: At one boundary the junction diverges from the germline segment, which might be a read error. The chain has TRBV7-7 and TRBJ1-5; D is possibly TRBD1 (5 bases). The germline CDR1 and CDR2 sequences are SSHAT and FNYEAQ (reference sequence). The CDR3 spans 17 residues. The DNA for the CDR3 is TGTGCTAGCAGCTTAGCCAGCGGGGCTGGGAGCAATCAGCCCCAGCATTTT. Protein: CASSLASGAGSNQPQHF.

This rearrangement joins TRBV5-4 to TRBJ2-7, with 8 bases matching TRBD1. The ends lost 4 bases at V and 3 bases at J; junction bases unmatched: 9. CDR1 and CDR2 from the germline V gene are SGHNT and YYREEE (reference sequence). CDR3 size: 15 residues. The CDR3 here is CASSPGSGGNYEQYF. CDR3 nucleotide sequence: TGTGCCAGCAGCCCAGGCTCAGGGGGCAACTACGAGCAGTACTTC. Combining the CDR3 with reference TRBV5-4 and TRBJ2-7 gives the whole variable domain ETGVTQSPTHLIKTRGQQVTLRCSSQSGHNTVSWYQQALGQGPQFIFQYYREEENGRGNFPPRFSGLQFPNYSSELNVNALELDDSALYLCASSPGSGGNYEQYFGPGTRLTVT.

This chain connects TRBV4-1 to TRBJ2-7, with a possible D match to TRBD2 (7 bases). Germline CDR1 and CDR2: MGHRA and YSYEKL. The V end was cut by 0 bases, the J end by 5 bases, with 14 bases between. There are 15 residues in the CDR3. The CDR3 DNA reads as TGCGCCAGCAGCCAAGATGAGGGGGGGCCGAACGAGCAGTACTTC. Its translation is CASSQDEGGPNEQYF.

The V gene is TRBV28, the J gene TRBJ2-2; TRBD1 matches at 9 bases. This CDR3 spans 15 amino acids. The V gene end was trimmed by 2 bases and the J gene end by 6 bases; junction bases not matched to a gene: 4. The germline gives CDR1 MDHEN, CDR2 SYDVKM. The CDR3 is CASSLGTGFAGELFF. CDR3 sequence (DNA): TGTGCCAGCAGTTTAGGGACAGGGTTCGCCGGGGAGCTGTTTTTT.

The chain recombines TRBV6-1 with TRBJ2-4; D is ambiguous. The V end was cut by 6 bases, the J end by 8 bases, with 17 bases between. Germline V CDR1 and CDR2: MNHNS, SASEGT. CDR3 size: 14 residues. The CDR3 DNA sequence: TGTGCCAGCAGCCGATCCCAGCCAATCGACATTCAGTACTTC. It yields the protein CASSRSQPIDIQYF.

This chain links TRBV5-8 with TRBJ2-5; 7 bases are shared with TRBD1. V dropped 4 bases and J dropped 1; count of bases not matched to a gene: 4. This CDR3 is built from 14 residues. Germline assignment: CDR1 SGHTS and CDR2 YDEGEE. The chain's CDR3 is CASSVTGIQETQYF. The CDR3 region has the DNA TGTGCCAGCAGCGTGACAGGGATCCAAGAGACCCAGTACTTC.

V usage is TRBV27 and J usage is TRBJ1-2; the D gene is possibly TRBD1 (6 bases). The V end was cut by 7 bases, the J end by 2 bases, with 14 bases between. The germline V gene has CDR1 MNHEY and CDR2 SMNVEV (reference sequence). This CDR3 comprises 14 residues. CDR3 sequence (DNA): TGTGCCAGCACTTCAGGGGTTCAAAACTATGGCTACACCTTC. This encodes CASTSGVQNYGYTF.